A selection of T cell receptor beta chains follows, all from one sample in a study of blood T cell repertoires in COVID-19. Generated by immunoSEQ multiplex PCR, the TCRdb table keeps only in-frame clones and is missing some. Of about 300,000 clones in the sample, roughly 89% were seen once. Sequenced input: PBMCs or T cells enriched from blood (not recorded which). The receptor set was obtained from a middle-aged woman who had recovered from COVID-19. Both conserved end residues are part of each CDR3. A D gene is named only where the DNA matches it firmly. Size is omitted from some rows. Given values are once, few, many or a class for expanded clones.

J	size	V	D	DNA	CDR3
TRBJ2-5	few	TRBV29-1	-	TGCAGCGTTCTGGGCGGGGAGACCCAGTACTTC	CSVLGGETQYF
TRBJ2-3	-	TRBV2	TRBD2	TGTGCCAGCAGTGCGGTTGTCGGGGGGGCCGATACGCAGTATTTT	CASSAVVGGADTQYF
TRBJ2-1	-	TRBV6-1	TRBD2	TGTGCCAGCAGTGATAAAGCGGGGGGCTTCTACAATGAGCAGTTCTTC	CASSDKAGGFYNEQFF
TRBJ2-3	few	TRBV30	TRBD1	TGTGCCTGGAGTGTGGTGGACAGGGGTCCCCCAGATACGCAGTATTTT	CAWSVVDRGPPDTQYF
TRBJ1-1	-	TRBV5-1	-	TGCGCCAGCAGCTTAGACAACAACGCTGAAGCTTTCTTT	CASSLDNNAEAFF
TRBJ1-1	-	TRBV28	TRBD1	TGTGCCAGCAGCTCTCCCCAGGGGGCCAACACTGAAGCTTTCTTT	CASSSPQGANTEAFF
TRBJ1-5	-	TRBV19	-	TGTGCCAGTAGTCACGGGTACAATCAGCCCCAGCATTTT	CASSHGYNQPQHF
TRBJ1-5	-	TRBV18	-	TGTGCCAGCTCACCATTACAGGGAAGCAATCAGCCCCAGCATTTT	CASSPLQGSNQPQHF
TRBJ2-3	-	TRBV6-5	TRBD2	TGTGCCAGCAGTTCGACCGGTGGCGGGGGTCTAGATACGCAGTATTTT	CASSSTGGGGLDTQYF
TRBJ2-5	-	TRBV6-5	TRBD1	TGTGCCAGCAGACGACAGGGGGCGATTTTGGAGACCCAGTACTTC	CASRRQGAILETQYF
TRBJ1-5	-	TRBV30	-	TGTGCCTGGAGTGTACCGACAGACAGACGCAATCAGCCCCAGCATTTT	CAWSVPTDRRNQPQHF
TRBJ1-6	few	TRBV7-2	-	TGTGCCATCCCACTACTAGGCCGAGGTTATAATTCACCCCTCCACTTT	CAIPLLGRGYNSPLHF
TRBJ2-7	-	TRBV5-1	TRBD1	TGCGCCAGCAGCTTCGGACAGGCCTACGAGCAGTACTTC	CASSFGQAYEQYF
TRBJ2-7	-	TRBV9	-	TGTGCCAGCAGCGCAAGGGGGGGACCCTACGAGCAGTACTTC	CASSARGGPYEQYF
TRBJ1-5	-	TRBV2	-	TGTGCCAGCAGTACGGACAACCTAAGCAATCAGCCCCAGCATTTT	CASSTDNLSNQPQHF
TRBJ2-2	-	TRBV5-8	TRBD2	TGTGCCAGCAGCTGGGGACTAGCGGGAGATCCCGGGGAGCTGTTTTTT	CASSWGLAGDPGELFF
TRBJ2-5	-	TRBV11-2	TRBD2	TGTGCCAGCAGCTTAGATCTTACGGGGGGGCCGGGTGAGACCCAGTACTTC	CASSLDLTGGPGETQYF
TRBJ1-4	-	TRBV2	TRBD1	TGTGCCAGCAGTGAAGAGGGGGCGGGAAAACTGTTTTTT	CASSEEGAGKLFF
TRBJ1-3	-	TRBV3-1/TRBV3-2	TRBD1	TGTGCCAGCAGCCATGGGACAGGGGGCGCTTTGGGTGGAAACACCATATATTTT	CASSHGTGGALGGNTIYF
TRBJ1-6	-	TRBV4-3	-	TGCGCCAGCAGCCAAGATCGTTTGTATAATTCACCCCTCCACTTT	CASSQDRLYNSPLHF
TRBJ1-3	-	TRBV19	TRBD1	TGTGCCAGTAGTACGAAGACAGGGGCCCGCTTGATATCTGGAAACACCATATATTTT	CASSTKTGARLISGNTIYF
TRBJ1-5	-	TRBV27	-	TGTGCCAGCAGTTCTGGCAGGTTCAGCTTTAGGAGCAATCAGCCCCAGCATTTT	CASSSGRFSFRSNQPQHF
TRBJ2-2	-	TRBV5-1	-	TGCGCCAGCAGCTTGGGGACAGCCCAAGAGCTGTTTTTT	CASSLGTAQELFF
TRBJ2-5	-	TRBV30	TRBD1	TGTGCCTGGAGTGTACCTAACAGGGGAGAGACCCAGTACTTC	CAWSVPNRGETQYF